The 28 T cell receptor beta chains given below trace back to one sample, sequenced in a study of Ad26.COV2.S vaccination and SARS-CoV-2 variants. Produced via immunoSEQ multiplex PCR; TCRdb's table is partial and in-frame only. This table has 350,000 to 450,000 clones, around 92% appearing once. The starting material was peripheral blood, obtained after recovery from COVID-19. These receptors were collected from a human donor who had recovered from COVID-19.

This rearrangement joins TRBV7-2 to TRBJ2-2; 11 nucleotides align to TRBD2. Losses at the gene ends were 5 bases for V and 2 bases for J; bases not matched to a gene: 10. Germline V gene sequence: CDR1 SGHTA, CDR2 FQGNSA. This CDR3 is 18 amino acids long. CDR3 coding DNA: TGTGCCAGCAGCCCCCACATCACTAGCGGGGGTAACACCGGGGAGCTGTTTTTT. It codes for CASSPHITSGGNTGELFF. Variable domain in full (rest from reference TRBV7-2 and TRBJ2-2): GAGVSQSPSNKVTEKGKDVELRCDPISGHTALYWYRQSLGQGLEFLIYFQGNSAPDKSGLPSDRFSAERTGGSVSTLTIQRTQQEDSAVYLCASSPHITSGGNTGELFFGEGSRLTVL.

The V gene is TRBV7-9, the J gene TRBJ1-2, with D perhaps matching TRBD1 (6 bases). V lost 5 bases and J 6 bases, leaving 16 bases between the germline ends. The CDR3 loop spans 14 amino acids. CDR1 and CDR2 from the germline V gene are SEHNR and FQNEAQ (reference sequence). CDR3 sequence reads: CASSIQGSGDGYTF. DNA of the CDR3: TGTGCCAGCAGCATACAGGGATCCGGAGATGGCTACACCTTC.

The chain employs TRBV19 and TRBJ2-1; maybe TRBD1 (6 bases). CDR3 length: 14 residues. Trimming cost V 1 base and J 7 bases, with 11 bases left between them. Germline lookup yields CDR1 LNHDA and CDR2 SQIVND (reference sequence). This chain's CDR3 is CASSIGSTGNEQFF. The CDR3 coding sequence is TGTGCCAGTAGTATAGGCTCTACAGGGAATGAGCAGTTCTTC.

The chain links TRBV7-2 to TRBJ2-2; a weak D match, TRBD2 (6 bases). The germline CDR1 and CDR2 sequences are SGHTA and FQGNSA. The V end was cut by 5 bases, the J end by 4 bases, with 14 bases between. CDR3 size: 15 residues. CDR3 sequence: CASSGRFRATGELFF. DNA for the CDR3: TGTGCCAGCAGCGGGAGGTTTAGGGCCACCGGGGAGCTGTTTTTT.

The chain recombines TRBV27 with TRBJ2-3; D is perhaps TRBD1 (6 bases). This CDR3 region has 14 residues. Trimming pared 7 bases from V and 3 bases from J, leaving 14 bases between. Germline loops: CDR1 MNHEY, CDR2 SMNVEV (reference sequence). The DNA of the CDR3 is TGTGCCAGCAACCAAGACAGGACAACAGATACGCAGTATTTT. This gives the protein CASNQDRTTDTQYF.

On this clone itself: This same CDR3 is encoded by further DNA sequences in the sample. V and J are TRBV7-9 and TRBJ1-1; 7 nucleotides match TRBD1. The ends lost 1 base at V and 1 base at J; junction bases unmatched: 0. This CDR3 contains 14 residues. Germline CDR1 SEHNR, CDR2 FQNEAQ (reference sequence). The CDR3 sequence is CASSLGQGNTEAFF. CDR3 coding DNA: TGTGCCAGCAGCTTAGGACAGGGGAACACTGAAGCTTTCTTT.

J is TRBJ2-5 and V is TRBV11-2; 7 nucleotides agree with TRBD2. Per the germline V gene, CDR1 is SGHAT and CDR2 is FQNNGV. Trimming took 3 bases from V and 5 from J; bases not matched to a gene: 9. The CDR3 loop spans 15 amino acids. The CDR3 DNA is TGTGCCAGCAGCTTTGAACTAGCGAGTTCGGAGACCCAGTACTTC. Translating gives CASSFELASSETQYF.

V is TRBV5-1 and J is TRBJ2-3, with 8 bases aligning to TRBD2. This CDR3 contains 15 residues. Losses at the gene ends were 0 bases for V and 8 bases for J; bases not matched to a gene: 8. Germline CDR1 and CDR2: SGHRS and YFSETQ. CDR3 sequence: CASSLDPAGEGTQYF. The CDR3 bases are TGCGCCAGCAGCTTGGACCCAGCGGGGGAAGGTACGCAGTATTTT. Supplemented by reference TRBV5-1 and TRBJ2-3, the full variable domain reads KAGVTQTPRYLIKTRGQQVTLSCSPISGHRSVSWYQQTPGQGLQFLFEYFSETQRNKGNFPGRFSGRQFSNSRSEMNVSTLELGDSALYLCASSLDPAGEGTQYFGPGTRLTVL.

The sample holds a few counts of this clone. The chain links TRBV5-1 to TRBJ1-5; TRBD1 matches at 7 bases. J was trimmed by 4 bases and V by 5 bases; bases with no gene match: 6. The CDR3 length is 14 residues. Germline CDR1 is SGHRS and CDR2 is YFSETQ. The CDR3 protein is CASSPGTENQPQHF. The CDR3 DNA is TGCGCCAGCAGTCCCGGGACAGAGAATCAGCCCCAGCATTTT.

The chain carries TRBV29-1 and TRBJ2-1; 12 nucleotides agree with TRBD2. This CDR3 comprises 16 residues. Germline lookup yields CDR1 SQVTM and CDR2 ANQGSEA. Trimming took 3 bases from V and 2 from J; bases not matched to a gene: 5. CDR3 protein: CSVEGLAGGPYNEQFF. As DNA, the CDR3 is TGCAGCGTTGAGGGTCTAGCGGGGGGGCCCTACAATGAGCAGTTCTTC.

V and J are TRBV18 and TRBJ1-2, with 10 bases fitting TRBD1. The trim removed 0 bases at V and 4 bases at J, leaving 8 bases unmatched. The CDR3 loop spans 17 amino acids. CDR1 is KGHSH and CDR2 is LQKENI in the germline V gene. The CDR3 protein is CASSPPSGQGGSYGYTF. Here the CDR3 DNA reads TGTGCCAGCTCACCACCGTCTGGACAGGGGGGTTCCTATGGCTACACCTTC.

This clone was counted a single time. J is TRBJ2-2 and V is TRBV27; D unresolved. The CDR3 contains 13 residues. Germline CDR1 and CDR2: MNHEY and SMNVEV (reference sequence). Trimming shortened V by 3 bases and J by 6 bases, and 8 bases separated the two germline ends. This chain's CDR3 is CASSFGSPGELFF. The CDR3 coding sequence is TGTGCCAGCAGTTTTGGATCCCCCGGGGAGCTGTTTTTT.

The V call is TRBV5-6, the J call TRBJ1-5, with D possibly TRBD1 on 6 matching bases. CDR3 length: 16 residues. Deletions cut 4 bases from V and 0 bases from J, with 14 bases between. Germline CDR1 reads SGHDT; CDR2 reads YYEEEE. This CDR3 is CASSLGGSYSNQPQHF. The CDR3 nucleotides read TGTGCCAGCAGCCTGGGGGGCAGTTATAGCAATCAGCCCCAGCATTTT.

The genes are TRBV7-9 and TRBJ1-1; TRBD1 matches at 8 bases. The J segment lost 4 bases and the V segment lost 2 bases, leaving 12 bases of the junction unmatched. CDR3 length: 17 residues. Germline-derived CDR1 and CDR2 are SEHNR and FQNEAQ (reference sequence). Here the CDR3 DNA reads TGTGCCAGCAGCTTAACCACCTCTATACAGGGGGGCACTGAAGCTTTCTTT. Translated, it gives CASSLTTSIQGGTEAFF.

The chain couples TRBV14 to TRBJ1-3; D unresolved. This CDR3 comprises 12 residues. Germline V gene sequence: CDR1 SGHDN, CDR2 FVKESK. Trimming left V 1 base short and J 4 bases short, with 2 bases between. The CDR3 protein is CASSQVGNTIYF. CDR3 sequence (DNA): TGTGCCAGCAGCCAAGTGGGAAACACCATATATTTT.

This clone was recorded once. The V gene is TRBV6-5, the J gene TRBJ1-2; D remains ambiguous. V was pared by 4 bases and J by 2 bases, with 8 bases between. Germline values: CDR1 MNHEY, CDR2 SVGAGI. The CDR3 consists of 13 residues. The CDR3: CASSSAGNYGYTF. CDR3 nucleotides: TGTGCCAGCAGTTCGGCCGGCAACTATGGCTACACCTTC.

This clone showed up just once. The chain recombines TRBV19 with TRBJ1-5; 9 bases agree with TRBD1. This CDR3 is built from 14 residues. Germline values: CDR1 LNHDA, CDR2 SQIVND (reference sequence). Trimming took 8 bases from V and 6 from J; bases not matched to a gene: 8. CDR3 in amino acids: CASEPGTGIQPQHF. CDR3 bases: TGTGCCAGTGAACCCGGGACAGGGATTCAGCCCCAGCATTTT.

The count of this clone is one. J is TRBJ2-1 and V is TRBV3-1 (or the pseudogene TRBV3-2), with 9 bases aligning to TRBD2. This CDR3 spans 15 amino acids. In germline, CDR1 is LGHDT, CDR2 YNNKEL (reference sequence). V shed 0 bases, J shed 5 bases, and the junction held 2 bases outside the gene matches. The CDR3 sequence is CASSQDGGGDNEQFF. CDR3 nucleotides: TGTGCCAGCAGCCAAGATGGCGGGGGGGACAATGAGCAGTTCTTC.

This chain joins TRBV3-1 (or the pseudogene TRBV3-2) and TRBJ2-6, with D hard to call. The CDR3 consists of 17 residues. CDR1 and CDR2 from the germline V gene are LGHDT and YNNKEL (reference sequence). V was pared by 1 base and J by 0 bases, with 10 bases between. The DNA of the CDR3 is TGTGCCAGCAGCCAAGCAACAGCCAGCTCTGGGGCCAACGTCCTGACTTTC. This sequence encodes CASSQATASSGANVLTF.

CDR3 region: CASSHSQQETQYF. CDR3 coding DNA: TGCGCCAGCAGCCACTCACAGCAAGAGACCCAGTACTTC. The genes are TRBV4-1 and TRBJ2-5; D is unclear. Trimming took off 3 bases at V and 2 bases at J, with 7 bases between the two ends. Germline V lookup: CDR1 MGHRA, CDR2 YSYEKL. CDR3 length: 13 amino acids.

V is TRBV2 and J is TRBJ2-1; 8 bases are shared with TRBD2. This CDR3 region has 14 residues. With V trimmed by 7 bases and J by 3 bases, 5 bases remained unmatched. Germline V gives CDR1 SNHLY, CDR2 FYNNEI. As DNA, the CDR3 is TGTGCCAGCACCGGGGGGGTGATCTACAATGAGCAGTTCTTC. It yields the protein CASTGGVIYNEQFF.

In its sample, this clone was seen a few times. This chain joins TRBV6-6 and TRBJ1-2; 7 nucleotides line up with TRBD1. CDR1 is MNHNY and CDR2 is SVGAGI in the germline V gene (reference sequence). J gave up 0 bases and V 5 bases, and 3 bases lay outside the gene matches. The CDR3 loop spans 14 amino acids. In DNA, the CDR3 is TGTGCCAGCAGTGGGACAGACTCTAACTATGGCTACACCTTC. Translated: CASSGTDSNYGYTF.

This chain joins TRBV18 and TRBJ2-7; D unresolved. The CDR3 is 13 residues long. V dropped 6 bases and J dropped 3 bases, with 12 bases sitting between them. Looked up from germline, CDR1 is KGHSH and CDR2 is LQKENI. CDR3 sequence (DNA): TGTGCCAGCTCCCTCATCGTCTTCTACGAGCAGTACTTC. It is translated as CASSLIVFYEQYF.

The rearrangement joins TRBV27 to TRBJ2-7; TRBD2 might be the D (6 bases). V was pared by 7 bases and J by 4 bases, with 20 bases between. The CDR3 is made up of 15 amino acids. From germline, CDR1 is MNHEY and CDR2 SMNVEV (reference sequence). The CDR3 DNA sequence: TGTGCCAGCACCACCTTTGTTGGGGGGAGGTACGAGCAGTACTTC. It yields the protein CASTTFVGGRYEQYF.

To note about this clone: Given the absence of the conserved phenylalanine or tryptophan at the CDR3 end, a read error is likely. The DNA is left out, because the CDR3 cannot be placed on it with certainty; the CDR3 is given as TCRdb lists it. V gene TRBV11-3 combines with J gene TRBJ2-7; the table's D call TRBD2 went unverified against the DNA. CDR1 is SGHNT and CDR2 is YENEEA in the germline V gene. Termini included, the CDR3 measures 11 amino acids. CDR3 amino acids: CASSLTFSGEL.

This rearrangement joins TRBV18 to TRBJ2-7; 7 nucleotides align to TRBD1. V lost 3 bases, J lost 7 bases, and 12 bases stayed unmatched. The CDR3 spans 15 residues. Germline CDR1 and CDR2: KGHSH and LQKENI. CDR3 DNA sequence: TGTGCCAGCTCACCGGCAGGACAGGTCGGATTGGAGCAGTACTTC. It specifies CASSPAGQVGLEQYF. The full variable domain, with the rest looked up from reference TRBV18 and TRBJ2-7, is NAGVMQNPRHLVRRRGQEARLRCSPMKGHSHVYWYRQLPEEGLKFMVYLQKENIIDESGMPKERFSAEFPKEGPSILRIQQVVRGDSAAYFCASSPAGQVGLEQYFGPGTRLTVT.

The chain uses TRBV19 and TRBJ2-7; a possible D gene is TRBD1 (7 bases). Per the germline V gene, CDR1 is LNHDA and CDR2 is SQIVND (reference sequence). V lost 0 bases and J lost 5, with 8 bases in between. This CDR3 comprises 13 residues. CDR3 coding DNA: TGTGCCAGTAGTATAGACAGGGGGGACGAGCAGTACTTC. This codes for CASSIDRGDEQYF.

This chain uses TRBV12-3 or TRBV12-4 with TRBJ1-3; D not certain. The V and J ends lost 11 bases and 4 bases respectively, with 12 bases between them. The CDR3 runs 12 residues. The DNA for the CDR3 is TGTGCCGGGCGAGCATTCGGAAACACCATATATTTT. Protein sequence: CAGRAFGNTIYF.